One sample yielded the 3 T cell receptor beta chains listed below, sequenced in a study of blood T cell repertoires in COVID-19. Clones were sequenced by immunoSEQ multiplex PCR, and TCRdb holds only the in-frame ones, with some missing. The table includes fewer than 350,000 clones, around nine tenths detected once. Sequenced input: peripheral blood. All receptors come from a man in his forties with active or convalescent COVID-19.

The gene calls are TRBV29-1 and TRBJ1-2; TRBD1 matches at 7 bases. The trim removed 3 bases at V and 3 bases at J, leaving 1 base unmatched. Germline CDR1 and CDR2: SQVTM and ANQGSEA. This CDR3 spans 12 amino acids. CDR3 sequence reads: CSVEDRYYGYTF. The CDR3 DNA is TGCAGCGTTGAGGACAGGTACTATGGCTACACCTTC.

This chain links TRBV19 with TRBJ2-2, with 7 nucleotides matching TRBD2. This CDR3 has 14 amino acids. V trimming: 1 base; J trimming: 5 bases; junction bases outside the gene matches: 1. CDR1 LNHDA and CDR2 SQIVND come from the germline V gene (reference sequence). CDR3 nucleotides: TGTGCCAGTAGTATAGTGGGGGGGACCGGGGAGCTGTTTTTT. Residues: CASSIVGGTGELFF.

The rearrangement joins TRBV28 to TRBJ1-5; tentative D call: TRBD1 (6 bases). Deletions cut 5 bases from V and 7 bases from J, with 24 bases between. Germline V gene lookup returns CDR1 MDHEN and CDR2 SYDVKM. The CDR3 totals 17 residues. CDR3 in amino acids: CASSLRPSNSGDQPQHF. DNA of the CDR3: TGTGCCAGCAGTCTTAGGCCCTCTAACTCAGGGGACCAGCCCCAGCATTTT. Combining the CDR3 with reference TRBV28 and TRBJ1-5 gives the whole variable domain DVKVTQSSRYLVKRTGEKVFLECVQDMDHENMFWYRQDPGLGLRLIYFSYDVKMKEKGDIPEGYSVSREKKERFSLILESASTNQTSMYLCASSLRPSNSGDQPQHFGDGTRLSIL.